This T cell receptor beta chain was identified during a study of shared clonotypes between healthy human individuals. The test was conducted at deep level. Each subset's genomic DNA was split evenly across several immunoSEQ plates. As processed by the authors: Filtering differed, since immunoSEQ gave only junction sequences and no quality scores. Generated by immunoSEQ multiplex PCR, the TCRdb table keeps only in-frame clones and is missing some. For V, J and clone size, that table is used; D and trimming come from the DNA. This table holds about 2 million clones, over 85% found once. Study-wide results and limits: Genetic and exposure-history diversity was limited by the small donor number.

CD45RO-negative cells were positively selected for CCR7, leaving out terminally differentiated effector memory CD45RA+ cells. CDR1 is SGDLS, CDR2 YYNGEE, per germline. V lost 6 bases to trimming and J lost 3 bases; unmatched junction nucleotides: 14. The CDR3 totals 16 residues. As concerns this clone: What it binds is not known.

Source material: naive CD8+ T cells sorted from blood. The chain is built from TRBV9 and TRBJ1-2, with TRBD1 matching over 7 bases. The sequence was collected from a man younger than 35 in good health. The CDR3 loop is CASNKPPWTGDYGYTF. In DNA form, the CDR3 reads TGTGCCAGCAACAAACCCCCCTGGACAGGAGACTATGGCTACACCTTC. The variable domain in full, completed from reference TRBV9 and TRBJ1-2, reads DSGVTQTPKHLITATGQRVTLRCSPRSGDLSVYWYQQSLDQGLQFLIQYYNGEERAKGNILERFSAQQFPDLHSELNLSSLELGDSALYFCASNKPPWTGDYGYTFGSGTRLTVV.